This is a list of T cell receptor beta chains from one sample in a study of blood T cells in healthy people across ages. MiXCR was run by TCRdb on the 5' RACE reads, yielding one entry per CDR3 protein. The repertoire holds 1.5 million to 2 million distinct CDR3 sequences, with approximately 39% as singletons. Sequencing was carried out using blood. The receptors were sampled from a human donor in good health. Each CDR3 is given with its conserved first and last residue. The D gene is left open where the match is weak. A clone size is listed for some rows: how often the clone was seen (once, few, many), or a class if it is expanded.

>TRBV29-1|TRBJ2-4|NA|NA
TGCAGCGGACAGGTTTCAGACATTCAGTGCTTC
CSGQVSDIQCF
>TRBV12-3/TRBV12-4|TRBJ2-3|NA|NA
TGTGCCAGCAGTTTAGGTTGGGGTACGCAGTATTTT
CASSLGWGTQYF
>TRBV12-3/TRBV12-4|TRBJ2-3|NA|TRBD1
TGTGCCAGCAGTTTTGAACAGGGGACAGATGCGGAGTATTTT
CASSFEQGTDAEYF
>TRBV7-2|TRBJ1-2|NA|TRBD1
TGTGCCAGCAGCCAAGGGGACAGGGGGAGCTACACCTTC
CASSQGDRGSYTF
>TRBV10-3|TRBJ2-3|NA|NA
TGTGCCCTCAGAGAACGGGGGCCCGCAGATACGCAGTATTTT
CALRERGPADTQYF
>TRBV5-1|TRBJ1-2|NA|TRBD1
TGCGCCAGCAGCCAGCTCGGGACAGCTAACTATGGCTACACCTTC
CASSQLGTANYGYTF
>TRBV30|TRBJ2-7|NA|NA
TGTGCCTCTGCGACAGCCTACGAGCAGTACTTC
CASATAYEQYF
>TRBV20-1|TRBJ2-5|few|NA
TGCAGTGCTAGAGGGACTATGGGGGAGACCCAGTACTTC
CSARGTMGETQYF
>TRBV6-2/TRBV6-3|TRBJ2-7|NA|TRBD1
TGTGCCAGCAGTTACGTGGGACAGGGCGACGAGCAGTACTTC
CASSYVGQGDEQYF
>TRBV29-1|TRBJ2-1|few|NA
TGCAGCGTTGGAAGGCCAGTGACCGGTGAGCAGTTCTTC
CSVGRPVTGEQFF
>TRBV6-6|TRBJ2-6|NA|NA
TGTGCCAGCACCAGGGATTCTGGGGCCAACGTCCTGACTTTC
CASTRDSGANVLTF
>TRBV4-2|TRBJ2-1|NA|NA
TGTGCCAGCAGCCAAGCAGTAGGGACTGATTACAATGAGCAGTTCTTC
CASSQAVGTDYNEQFF
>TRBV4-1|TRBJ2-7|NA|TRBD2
TGCGCCAGCAGCCAGACAATTTTACCGGGACTAGCGGGGGTCACCGGGAACGAGCAGTACTTC
CASSQTILPGLAGVTGNEQYF
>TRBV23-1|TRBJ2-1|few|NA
TGCGCCAGCAGTCAATGTCCAGGCGCCGGACAGACCTTATACAATGAGCAGTTCTTC
CASSQCPGAGQTLYNEQFF
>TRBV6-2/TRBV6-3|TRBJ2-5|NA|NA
TGTGCCAGCAGTCCACTACCTCCTGGCCCAGGGGTAACTCATGAGACCCAGTACTTC
CASSPLPPGPGVTHETQYF
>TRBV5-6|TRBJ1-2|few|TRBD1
TGTGCCAGCAGCTTGACGGACAGGGGGAGTTATGGCTACACCTTC
CASSLTDRGSYGYTF
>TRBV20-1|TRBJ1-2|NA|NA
TGCAGTGCTAGGTCGGGGACCGCGAATTCTAACTATGGCTACACCTTC
CSARSGTANSNYGYTF
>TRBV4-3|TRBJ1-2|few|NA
TGCGCCAGCAGCCAAGGCATAAACACCGATGGCTACACCTTC
CASSQGINTDGYTF
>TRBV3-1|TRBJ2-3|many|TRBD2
TGCGCCAGCAGGACTAGCGGGGCAGATACGCAGTATTTT
CASRTSGADTQYF
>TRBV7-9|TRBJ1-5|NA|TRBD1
TGTGCCAGCAGCTTAGGGACAGGGGGCCAGAATCAGCCCCAGCATTTT
CASSLGTGGQNQPQHF
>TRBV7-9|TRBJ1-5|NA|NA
TGTGCCAGCAGCCCCTCCACGGGAGAGCCCCAGCATTTT
CASSPSTGEPQHF
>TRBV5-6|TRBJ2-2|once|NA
TGTGCCAGCAGCTCGTTGCGGGCAAACACCGGGGAGCTGTTTTTT
CASSSLRANTGELFF
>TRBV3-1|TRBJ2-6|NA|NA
TGTGCCGGCAGGCCATTCAGCTCTGGGGCCAACGTCCTGACTTTC
CAGRPFSSGANVLTF
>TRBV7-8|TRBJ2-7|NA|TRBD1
TGTGCCAGCAGGCCCAGGGGGCGCTACGAGCAGTACTTC
CASRPRGRYEQYF
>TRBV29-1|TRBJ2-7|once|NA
TGCAGCGGGAGGGACTTTCCAGGAAGCGAGCAGTACTTC
CSGRDFPGSEQYF
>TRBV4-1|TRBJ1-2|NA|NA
TGCGCCAGCAGCCAAGAAGTCTCTGTAAAGGGCTATGGCTACACCTTC
CASSQEVSVKGYGYTF
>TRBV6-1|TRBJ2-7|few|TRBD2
TGTGCCAGCAGTGAGCCCGGGACTAGCGGGGCGGGCGAGCAGTACTTC
CASSEPGTSGAGEQYF